This TCR beta chain was documented in a study of CD8+ T cells in alopecia areata. Deletions cut 2 bases from V and 4 bases from J, with 14 bases between. CDR3 size: 15 residues. Germline V lookup: CDR1 KGHSH, CDR2 LQKENI. The study's findings and limits: Having one nonresponder leaves uncertain how baseline CD8+ expansion relates to response.

As for this clone: Its cognate antigen is unknown.

Following extraction, RNA underwent reverse transcription to cDNA, which served as the sequencing template. Assay: immunoSEQ multiplex PCR; the TCRdb copy retains only in-frame clones and omits some. The sample contains 200,000 to 250,000 clones, 66% of which appear only once. Treatment given: oral pan-JAK inhibitor, 5-10 mg twice daily. The TCR was taken from a human donor with alopecia areata. The chain employs TRBV18 and TRBJ1-1; D ambiguous. The starting material was CD4+ T cells sorted from blood, obtained at week 44, from a patient treated with tofacitinib. CDR3 protein: CASSPLGSGVTEAFF. The CDR3 coding sequence is TGTGCCAGCTCACCATTGGGGAGCGGGGTCACTGAAGCTTTCTTT.